The 25 T cell receptor beta chains presented below share a single source sample, sequenced in a study of Graves' ophthalmopathy and Graves' hyperthyroidism. Amplification of TCR beta CDR3 regions used RNA transcripts. HTBI-primed RT-PCR formed the first round, and a multiplex PCR formed the second. MiXCR, run by TCRdb on the multiplex PCR reads, gives a single entry per CDR3 protein. Found here are 650,000 to 900,000 distinct CDR3 sequences, 40% of them singletons; the top ten hold 44%. Sequencing was done on a sample of peripheral blood. The receptors come from an adult man with Graves' ophthalmopathy.

This clonotype has ten or more counts. The chain recombines TRBV2 with TRBJ2-5, with TRBD1 matching 7 bases. This CDR3 spans 13 amino acids. Looked up from germline, CDR1 is SNHLY and CDR2 is FYNNEI. V gave up 8 bases and J gave up 4 bases; unmatched junction bases: 7. The CDR3: CASGQVSGETQYF. The CDR3 DNA reads as TGTGCCAGCGGACAGGTCTCGGGAGAGACCCAGTACTTC.

This clonotype was picked up a small number of times. The chain combines TRBV7-2 with TRBJ1-1, with D perhaps TRBD1 (5 bases). The CDR3 covers 13 residues. Per the germline V gene, CDR1 is SGHTA and CDR2 is FQGNSA. V gave up 5 bases and J gave up 4 bases, with 11 bases separating them. The CDR3 spells CASSHSGGTEAFF. Here the CDR3 DNA reads TGTGCCAGCAGCCACTCCGGGGGCACTGAAGCTTTCTTT.

This rearrangement joins TRBV30 to TRBJ2-7; D is unclear. Germline V gives CDR1 GTSNPN, CDR2 SVGIG (reference sequence). V shed 0 bases and J shed 2 bases, with 11 bases lying between them. The CDR3 contains 14 residues. CDR3 nucleotides: TGTGCCTGGAGTGTAGCTGGGCAAACCTACGAGCAGTACTTC. Its protein is CAWSVAGQTYEQYF.

The chain is built from TRBV5-6 and TRBJ1-1; weak D call: TRBD1 (6 bases). The germline V gene has CDR1 SGHDT and CDR2 YYEEEE. The CDR3 runs to 15 residues. The germline V and J ends were trimmed by 4 bases and 0 bases, with 13 bases remaining between them. The CDR3 DNA sequence: TGTGCCAGCAGCCCGGGTGGGGGCTTGAACACTGAAGCTTTCTTT. The encoded protein is CASSPGGGLNTEAFF.

The chain has TRBV11-2 and TRBJ2-6; D is uncertain. This CDR3 comprises 16 residues. Trimming took off 0 bases at V and 4 bases at J, with 10 bases between the two ends. The germline gives CDR1 SGHAT, CDR2 FQNNGV. CDR3 amino acids: CASSLDWGAGANVLTF. In DNA, the CDR3 is TGTGCCAGCAGCTTAGATTGGGGTGCGGGGGCCAACGTCCTGACTTTC.

This clonotype came up a few times. V and J are TRBV19 and TRBJ1-1; no clear D gene. The CDR3 runs 14 residues. Trimming pared 6 bases from V and 0 bases from J, leaving 11 bases between. CDR1 is LNHDA and CDR2 is SQIVND in the germline V gene (reference sequence). The CDR3 DNA reads TGTGCCAGTAGGGAAGGGCCTATGAACACTGAAGCTTTCTTT. Its protein product is CASREGPMNTEAFF.

This clonotype was found a few times. The rearrangement uses TRBV5-4 and TRBJ1-2, with 11 bases that match TRBD1. J was trimmed by 5 bases and V by 4 bases; bases with no gene match: 4. The CDR3 covers 14 residues. From germline, CDR1 is SGHNT and CDR2 YYREEE (reference sequence). The CDR3 here is CASSRGQGEYGYTF. CDR3 coding DNA: TGTGCCAGCAGCAGGGGACAGGGGGAATATGGCTACACCTTC.

This rearrangement joins TRBV11-2 to TRBJ1-6; D uncertain. CDR3 length: 16 residues. Germline V lookup: CDR1 SGHAT, CDR2 FQNNGV. V was cut by 6 bases and J by 0 bases, with 12 bases left in between. Written as DNA, the CDR3 is TGTGCCAGCAGTGGGAGCTCGAGCTCCTATAATTCACCCCTCCACTTT. This encodes CASSGSSSSYNSPLHF.

There are a few counts of this clonotype. The gene calls are TRBV2 and TRBJ1-4, with 7 bases identical to TRBD1. V dropped 3 bases and J dropped 14; count of bases not matched to a gene: 12. The CDR3 runs to 14 residues. The germline CDR1 and CDR2 sequences are SNHLY and FYNNEI. The CDR3 protein is CASSETQGIGYLFF. CDR3 nucleotide sequence: TGTGCCAGCAGTGAGACACAGGGGATTGGATATCTGTTTTTT.

The chain has TRBV10-3 and TRBJ1-1, with 9 positions matching TRBD1. The CDR3 totals 15 residues. Germline assignment: CDR1 ENHRY and CDR2 SYGVKD. The junction had 7 bases not matched to a gene; V was cut back by 4 bases and J by 4 bases. For the CDR3, the DNA is TGTGCCATCAGTGCCCATCACAGGGGGCCCACTGAAGCTTTCTTT. Translated: CAISAHHRGPTEAFF.

The CDR3 loop reads CASSKGQGYSYEQYF. In DNA, the CDR3 is TGTGCCAGCAGCAAGGGACAGGGGTACTCCTACGAGCAGTACTTC. This chain uses TRBV13 with TRBJ2-7, with TRBD1 identical over 10 bases. The CDR3 sequence is 15 residues long. Per germline, CDR1 PRHDT and CDR2 FYEKMQ (reference sequence). V shed 5 bases, J shed 0 bases, and the junction held 4 bases outside the gene matches.

This clonotype has at least ten counts. The chain recombines TRBV7-6 with TRBJ2-5; D call uncertain. CDR3 size: 16 residues. Germline V gene lookup returns CDR1 SGHVS and CDR2 FNYEAQ. V was trimmed by 2 bases and J by 2 bases, leaving 15 bases between them. CDR3: CASSLSAQKVQETQYF. The CDR3 bases are TGTGCCAGCAGCTTATCCGCCCAGAAAGTACAAGAGACCCAGTACTTC. Full variable domain (remainder filled in from reference TRBV7-6 and TRBJ2-5): GAGVSQSPRYKVTKRGQDVALRCDPISGHVSLYWYRQALGQGPEFLTYFNYEAQQDKSGLPNDRFSAERPEGSISTLTIQRTEQRDSAMYRCASSLSAQKVQETQYFGPGTRLLVL.

In this sample, this clonotype turned up many times. The J gene is TRBJ2-7, the V gene TRBV7-8, with TRBD1 matching over 9 bases. From germline, CDR1 is SGHVS and CDR2 FQNEAQ. Losses at the gene ends were 4 bases for V and 3 bases for J; bases not matched to a gene: 7. The CDR3 sequence is 15 residues long. In DNA, the CDR3 is TGTGCCAGCAGCTCAACCGGGACAGGGTACTACGAGCAGTACTTC. Protein sequence: CASSSTGTGYYEQYF.

This clonotype has a handful of counts. This chain links TRBV20-1 with TRBJ2-5; D possibly corresponds to TRBD2 (6 bases). Trimming took 3 bases from V and 5 from J, leaving 16 bases between them. Germline CDR1 is DFQATT and CDR2 is SNEGSKA (reference sequence). The CDR3 is 14 amino acids. CDR3 region: CSASSGTGLETQYF. CDR3 nucleotides: TGCAGTGCTAGTTCCGGGACTGGACTGGAGACCCAGTACTTC.

With regard to this clonotype: A read error may be the cause here, since a much bigger clone is one base away. This sequence joins TRBV10-3 and TRBJ2-7; 8 positions agree with TRBD1. Germline V lookup: CDR1 ENHRY, CDR2 SYGVKD. This CDR3 contains 12 residues. In DNA, the CDR3 is TGTGCCACCGGGACAGGATACTACGAGCTGTACTTC. Amino acids: CATGTGYYELYF.

This clonotype was recorded at least ten times. The chain couples TRBV25-1 to TRBJ2-3; D perhaps matches TRBD2 (6 bases). The CDR3 loop spans 13 amino acids. Germline V gives CDR1 MGHDK, CDR2 SYGVNS. Trimming removed 2 bases at V and 3 bases at J, with 6 bases between. The CDR3 DNA follows: TGTGCCAGCAGTGAAGGAGGGACAGATACGCAGTATTTT. Its protein is CASSEGGTDTQYF.

V usage is TRBV7-2 and J usage is TRBJ1-2; D may be TRBD1 (5 bases). Germline V CDR1 and CDR2: SGHTA, FQGNSA. The CDR3 is 13 residues long. V lost 4 bases and J lost 10, with 16 bases in between. The CDR3 is CASSSKGRWVYTF. Written as DNA, the CDR3 is TGTGCCAGCAGCTCGAAGGGGAGGTGGGTCTACACCTTC.

A note on this clonotype: A read error is likely, as this CDR3 ends without the conserved phenylalanine or tryptophan. The DNA is left out, because the CDR3 cannot be placed on it with certainty; the CDR3 is given as TCRdb lists it. This rearrangement joins TRBV9 to TRBJ2-6; the tabulated D call, TRBD2, remains unverified against the DNA. In germline, CDR1 is SGDLS, CDR2 YYNGEE. With termini counted, the CDR3 has 10 amino acids. CDR3 region: CASSGSGSWT.

The table lists this clonotype with a count of one. This rearrangement joins TRBV2 to TRBJ1-4, with D possibly being TRBD1 (5 bases). The germline V gene encodes CDR1 SNHLY and CDR2 FYNNEI. Trimming took 4 bases from V and 8 from J, leaving 14 bases between them. The CDR3 covers 14 residues. CDR3 sequence: CASSVGREGEKLFF. The CDR3 nucleotides read TGTGCCAGCAGTGTGGGCAGGGAGGGAGAAAAACTGTTTTTT.

This clonotype was seen many times. This sequence joins TRBV9 and TRBJ1-6; D perhaps matches TRBD1 (6 bases). CDR1 is SGDLS and CDR2 is YYNGEE in the germline V gene. The germline V and J ends were trimmed by 6 bases and 5 bases, with 18 bases remaining between them. CDR3 size: 16 residues. This CDR3 reads CASTTLSGHHNSPLHF. The CDR3 nucleotides are TGTGCCAGCACCACCCTCTCGGGACACCATAATTCACCCCTCCACTTT.

The chain couples TRBV7-2 to TRBJ2-7; 10 nucleotides agree with TRBD1. The germline V gene encodes CDR1 SGHTA and CDR2 FQGNSA. The CDR3 covers 16 residues. After removal of 5 bases from V and 4 bases from J, the junction contained 11 bases not matched to a gene. The CDR3 DNA reads as TGTGCCAGCAGCATCACCGGGGGACAGGGGTCGTACGAGCAGTACTTC. Its protein is CASSITGGQGSYEQYF.

This clonotype was observed at least ten times. The chain is built from TRBV5-1 and TRBJ1-1; a weak D match, TRBD1 (5 bases). Per the germline V gene, CDR1 is SGHRS and CDR2 is YFSETQ. The V end was cut by 3 bases, the J end by 1 base, with 10 bases between. This CDR3 region has 14 residues. CDR3 DNA: TGCGCCAGCAGCTCGACAGTGACGAACACTGAAGCTTTCTTT. Its translation is CASSSTVTNTEAFF.

This clonotype was detected ten times or more. This chain uses TRBV7-9 with TRBJ2-6, with D maybe TRBD2 (5 bases). Germline V gene lookup returns CDR1 SEHNR and CDR2 FQNEAQ (reference sequence). Trimming stripped 3 bases from V and 2 bases from J, with 14 bases between. This CDR3 region has 17 residues. The CDR3 protein is CASSFWRGGAGANVLTF. CDR3 DNA: TGTGCCAGCAGCTTCTGGAGAGGAGGTGCTGGGGCCAACGTCCTGACTTTC. The full variable domain, with the rest looked up from reference TRBV7-9 and TRBJ2-6, is DTGVSQNPRHKITKRGQNVTFRCDPISEHNRLYWYRQTLGQGPEFLTYFQNEAQLEKSRLLSDRFSAERPKGSFSTLEIQRTEQGDSAMYLCASSFWRGGAGANVLTFGAGSRLTVL.

This chain connects TRBV9 to TRBJ1-6; the D gene is possibly TRBD1 (6 bases). Germline CDR1 is SGDLS and CDR2 is YYNGEE. The CDR3 totals 16 residues. Trimming took 4 bases from V and 10 from J, leaving 21 bases between them. The CDR3 protein is CASSQDPTGIGSPLHF. The CDR3 DNA follows: TGTGCCAGCAGCCAAGACCCCACAGGGATAGGGTCACCCCTCCACTTT.

The chain uses TRBV25-1 and TRBJ2-3, with D tentatively TRBD2 (6 bases). V was shortened by 8 bases and J by 0 bases, with 12 bases between the two germline ends. The CDR3 has 14 amino acids. In germline, CDR1 is MGHDK, CDR2 SYGVNS. The CDR3, as DNA: TGTGCCAGCCGGAGGAGGGGAAGCACAGATACGCAGTATTTT. Its translation: CASRRRGSTDTQYF.